The 17 T cell receptor beta chains listed next were all sequenced from one sample in a study of regulatory T cells in long-lasting Graves disease. Arm-PCR of CDR3 regions and iRepertoire HTBI primers were the basis on which TCR beta libraries were built. Using its own MiXCR run on the multiplex PCR reads, TCRdb lists one record per CDR3 protein. The sample includes roughly 400,000 distinct CDR3 sequences, approximately 15% of them seen just once. Time point specified: newly diagnosed GD, antithyroid drugs for less than 3 months. RNA extracted from PBMCs served as the sequencing template. The data also belong to a second study, concerning T cells in Graves' hyperthyroidism and ophthalmopathy.

Specimen: peripheral blood mononuclear cells (PBMCs), collected at new diagnosis, from a patient treated with antithyroid drugs. These receptors came from a woman aged 40 to 50 with Graves disease.

This clonotype was observed a few times. The rearrangement joins TRBV6-9 to TRBJ2-2, with TRBD2 matching over 14 bases. Germline CDR1 is MNHGY and CDR2 is SVAAGI. The J segment lost 4 bases and the V segment lost 3 bases, leaving 10 bases of the junction unmatched. The CDR3 contains 19 residues. The CDR3 loop is CASSYVGLAGAWGTGELFF. CDR3 sequence (DNA): TGTGCCAGCAGTTACGTGGGACTAGCGGGAGCTTGGGGCACCGGGGAGCTGTTTTTT.

This clonotype was observed many times. The genes are TRBV27 and TRBJ2-7; tentative D call: TRBD1 (6 bases). V gave up 4 bases and J gave up 3 bases, with 10 bases separating them. Germline V gene lookup returns CDR1 MNHEY and CDR2 SMNVEV (reference sequence). The CDR3 has 13 amino acids. The CDR3 DNA sequence: TGTGCCAGCAGTTCAGGGGCAAACTACGAGCAGTACTTC. Protein sequence: CASSSGANYEQYF.

V is TRBV24-1 and J is TRBJ2-1; maybe TRBD1 (7 bases). The V end was cut by 5 bases, the J end by 3 bases, with 16 bases between. This CDR3 is built from 16 residues. Germline V gene lookup returns CDR1 KGHDR and CDR2 SFDVKD. The CDR3 region is CATSAETGRFYNEQFF. CDR3 in DNA: TGTGCCACCAGTGCCGAGACAGGGAGGTTCTACAATGAGCAGTTCTTC.

V usage is TRBV6-5 and J usage is TRBJ1-1, with no clear D. The V end lost 2 bases, the J end lost 2 bases, and 6 bases lay between the germline ends. Germline-derived CDR1 and CDR2 are MNHEY and SVGAGI. CDR3 length: 13 residues. CDR3 region: CASSYPGNTEAFF. CDR3 nucleotide sequence: TGTGCCAGCAGTTACCCGGGAAACACTGAAGCTTTCTTT.

This clonotype has a handful of counts. The rearrangement uses TRBV20-1 and TRBJ1-2; D ambiguous. V was pared by 1 base and J by 3 bases, with 21 bases between. CDR3 length: 17 amino acids. CDR1 is DFQATT and CDR2 is SNEGSKA in the germline V gene (reference sequence). The CDR3: CSARGRVSSLGYYGYTF. The CDR3 DNA sequence: TGCAGTGCTAGAGGGAGGGTTTCGTCTCTCGGGTACTATGGCTACACCTTC.

At least ten counts were recorded for this clonotype. The chain uses TRBV10-3 and TRBJ2-1; 14 nucleotides line up with TRBD2. Trimming at V came to 0 bases and at J to 8 bases, leaving 9 bases not matched to a gene. Germline loops: CDR1 ENHRY, CDR2 SYGVKD. The CDR3 extends over 18 amino acids. For the CDR3, the DNA is TGTGCCATCAGTGAGTCGGGTGCCGGGACTAGCGGGAGCTATGAGCAGTTCTTC. Translating it yields CAISESGAGTSGSYEQFF.

The sample holds many counts of this clonotype. J is TRBJ2-1 and V is TRBV20-1; possibly TRBD2 for D (5 bases). The germline CDR1 and CDR2 sequences are DFQATT and SNEGSKA (reference sequence). Trimming cost V 0 bases and J 0 bases, with 6 bases left between them. The CDR3 totals 14 residues. The CDR3 protein is CSAREGSSYNEQFF. Here the CDR3 DNA reads TGCAGTGCTAGAGAAGGGAGCTCCTACAATGAGCAGTTCTTC.

A few counts support this clonotype. The genes are TRBV6-8 and TRBJ1-1, with 11 nucleotides matching TRBD1. This CDR3 is built from 16 residues. Germline trimming cut 4 bases from V and 7 bases from J; bases unmatched to any gene: 11. The germline V gene encodes CDR1 MNHGY and CDR2 SAAAGT. The CDR3 DNA reads as TGTGCCAGCAGTTCTCCCGGGACAGGGGGGGAATGTGAAGCTTTCTTT. Its translation is CASSSPGTGGECEAFF.

Regarding this clonotype: A read error may explain this, as a much larger clone is one base away. This chain links TRBV27 with TRBJ1-1; D unresolved. There are 16 residues in the CDR3. Per germline, CDR1 MNHEY and CDR2 SMNVEV (reference sequence). Trimming removed 5 bases from V and 1 base from J, with 17 bases in between. CDR3 sequence: CASSESPPTPNTEAFF. The CDR3 nucleotides read TGTGCCAGCAGTGAGTCGCCACCTACACCGAACACTGAAGCTTTCTTT.

This clonotype turned up a few times. The chain couples TRBV29-1 to TRBJ2-3, with D perhaps given as TRBD1 or TRBD2 (5 bases each). This CDR3 region has 13 residues. CDR1 SQVTM and CDR2 ANQGSEA come from the germline V gene. V gave up 3 bases and J gave up 2 bases, with 9 bases separating them. CDR3 protein: CSVEGTVTDTQYF. CDR3 nucleotides: TGCAGCGTTGAGGGGACCGTCACAGATACGCAGTATTTT.

Many counts were recorded for this clonotype. The chain is built from TRBV20-1 and TRBJ1-5; the match to TRBD1 covers 11 bases. Germline V gives CDR1 DFQATT, CDR2 SNEGSKA (reference sequence). V dropped 3 bases and J dropped 5; count of bases not matched to a gene: 6. This CDR3 contains 15 residues. Here the CDR3 DNA reads TGCAGTGCTAGCCCCGGGACAGGGGGTTATCAGCCCCAGCATTTT. The encoded protein is CSASPGTGGYQPQHF.

Ten or more counts support this clonotype. V usage is TRBV11-3 and J usage is TRBJ2-5, with D tentatively TRBD1 or TRBD2 (5 bases each). In germline, CDR1 is SGHNT, CDR2 YENEEA. The CDR3 length is 16 residues. Trimming cost V 4 bases and J 7 bases, with 22 bases left between them. CDR3 protein: CASSSYRGPNAGTQYF. The CDR3 DNA is TGTGCCAGCAGCTCCTACCGGGGACCCAACGCGGGGACCCAGTACTTC.

This clonotype was seen ten or more times. The V and J genes are TRBV28 and TRBJ2-3; D may be TRBD1 (6 bases). The ends were cut back, 4 bases at V and 4 bases at J, with 9 bases in the middle. Germline V gene lookup returns CDR1 MDHEN and CDR2 SYDVKM. This CDR3 has 13 amino acids. The CDR3 sequence is CASSWTVPDTQYF. CDR3 in DNA: TGTGCCAGCAGTTGGACAGTCCCAGATACGCAGTATTTT. Filled out from reference TRBV28 and TRBJ2-3, the complete variable domain reads DVKVTQSSRYLVKRTGEKVFLECVQDMDHENMFWYRQDPGLGLRLIYFSYDVKMKEKGDIPEGYSVSREKKERFSLILESASTNQTSMYLCASSWTVPDTQYFGPGTRLTVL.

Points on this clonotype: This may be a read error, as it is one base from a much larger clone. The chain uses TRBV19 and TRBJ1-6, with no clear D. The germline V gene has CDR1 LNHDA and CDR2 SQIVND (reference sequence). CDR3 length: 13 amino acids. The CDR3 DNA follows: TGTGCCGGTAGTTCGGTCACCAATTCACCCCTCCACTTT. Its protein product is CAGSSVTNSPLHF.

This clonotype has only a few counts. The CDR3 here is CASSLRLAVSYEQYF. The CDR3 nucleotides read TGTGCCAGCAGCCTAAGACTAGCGGTATCCTACGAGCAGTACTTC. The chain couples TRBV7-2 to TRBJ2-7; 9 bases align to TRBD2. V lost 5 bases and J lost 1; bases outside the gene matches: 6. There are 15 residues in the CDR3. Germline assignment: CDR1 SGHTA and CDR2 FQGNSA.

With respect to this clonotype: Just one base apart from a much larger clone, this may be a read error. V usage is TRBV29-1 and J usage is TRBJ2-7; 9 nucleotides match TRBD1. The trim removed 4 bases at V and 0 bases at J, leaving 1 base unmatched. The length of the CDR3 is 13 residues. Germline assignment: CDR1 SQVTM and CDR2 ANQGSEA. In nucleotides, the CDR3 is TGCAGCGTTGGACAGGGGGGCTCCTACGAGCAGTACTTC. It encodes CSVGQGGSYEQYF.

As to this clonotype: A much larger clone lies a single base off, so this may be a read error. The chain is built from TRBV20-1 and TRBJ2-7; possibly TRBD2 for D (6 bases). Germline loops: CDR1 DFQATT, CDR2 SNEGSKA (reference sequence). CDR3 length: 14 amino acids. CDR3 DNA sequence: TGCAGTGCTAGCCTCCCGGGACTTCCCTACGAGCATTACTTC. Its translation: CSASLPGLPYEHYF.